The clone carrying this T cell receptor beta chain appeared many times. What it binds is unknown. The data originate from a study of spatial heterogeneity in lung cancer. Overall study results and limits: Compared with follow-up, resection was when ubiquitous expanded tumor TCRs appeared in blood more.

A single record per CDR3 protein comes from TCRdb applying MiXCR to the 5' RACE reads. The table lists about 120,000 distinct CDR3 sequences, 9% to 15% of them singletons. Regarding time point: blood at routine non-recurrence follow-up after resection. From tumor, nontumor lung or frozen PBMC, whole RNA was taken unsorted for sequencing. This clonotype originated in a male donor with early-stage non-small cell lung cancer. The source was PBMCs, collected at follow-up.

The CDR3 is CSARGRGGSYNEQFF. In nucleotides, the CDR3 is TGCAGTGCTAGAGGTCGGGGGGGCTCCTACAATGAGCAGTTCTTC. The chain carries TRBV20-1 and TRBJ2-1; 8 nucleotides align to TRBD2. The CDR3 has 15 residues. The V gene end was trimmed by 1 base and the J gene end by 0 bases; junction bases not matched to a gene: 2. Germline CDR1 and CDR2: DFQATT and SNEGSKA (reference sequence).